Listed below are T cell receptor beta chains from one sample, sequenced in a study of blood T cells in healthy people across ages. MiXCR was run by TCRdb on the 5' RACE reads, yielding one entry per CDR3 protein. The sample contains 600,000 or so distinct CDR3 sequences, around 20% of which appear only once. Sequenced input: blood. The receptors were sampled from a man between 65 and 80 years old in good health. Each CDR3 is given with its conserved first and last residue. D genes are given only for firm matches. The size field is filled for only some rows; it gives once, few, many or a size class.

clone_size: once
v_call: TRBV6-2/TRBV6-3
j_call: TRBJ2-7
d_call: -
cdr3_aa: CASSLLSGNLPWEQYF
cdr3_nt: TGTGCCAGCAGTTTGCTCTCAGGGAACCTTCCTTGGGAGCAGTACTTC

clone_size: few
v_call: TRBV14
j_call: TRBJ2-4
d_call: TRBD2
cdr3_aa: CASSLLAGGTDIQYF
cdr3_nt: TGTGCCAGCAGCCTACTAGCGGGAGGCACTGACATTCAGTACTTC

clone_size: -
v_call: TRBV18
j_call: TRBJ2-5
d_call: TRBD1
cdr3_aa: CASSPSTGGMQTQYF
cdr3_nt: TGCGCCAGCTCACCATCCACAGGGGGCATGCAGACCCAGTACTTC

clone_size: -
v_call: TRBV2
j_call: TRBJ1-2
d_call: TRBD1
cdr3_aa: CASSRQGDDGYTF
cdr3_nt: TGTGCCAGCAGCCGACAGGGGGATGATGGCTACACCTTC

clone_size: -
v_call: TRBV11-2
j_call: TRBJ2-6
d_call: -
cdr3_aa: CASSFHRSSGANVLTF
cdr3_nt: TGTGCCAGCAGCTTTCACAGGAGCTCTGGGGCCAACGTCCTGACTTTC

clone_size: -
v_call: TRBV2
j_call: TRBJ2-1
d_call: TRBD2
cdr3_aa: CASRESSGRAGHEQFF
cdr3_nt: TGTGCCAGCAGAGAATCTAGCGGGAGGGCCGGTCATGAGCAGTTCTTC

clone_size: -
v_call: TRBV13
j_call: TRBJ2-7
d_call: -
cdr3_aa: CASSPLLPISYEQYF
cdr3_nt: TGTGCCAGCAGCCCCCTCTTACCTATCTCCTACGAGCAGTACTTC

clone_size: few
v_call: TRBV27
j_call: TRBJ2-4
d_call: -
cdr3_aa: CASSSSDLSSKNIQYF
cdr3_nt: TGTGCCAGCAGTTCTAGCGACCTCAGTAGCAAAAACATTCAGTACTTC

clone_size: few
v_call: TRBV27
j_call: TRBJ2-4
d_call: TRBD2
cdr3_aa: CASSLLGGVENIQYF
cdr3_nt: TGTGCCAGCAGTCTCCTGGGGGGGGTCGAAAACATTCAGTACTTC

clone_size: few
v_call: TRBV4-1
j_call: TRBJ2-1
d_call: -
cdr3_aa: CASSFSTGTRDNEQFF
cdr3_nt: TGCGCCAGCAGCTTCTCTACCGGGACACGAGACAATGAGCAGTTCTTC

clone_size: -
v_call: TRBV10-3
j_call: TRBJ2-2
d_call: -
cdr3_aa: CAINHGFGDGELFF
cdr3_nt: TGTGCCATCAATCACGGGTTTGGCGACGGGGAGCTGTTTTTT

clone_size: -
v_call: TRBV15
j_call: TRBJ2-1
d_call: TRBD2
cdr3_aa: CATSRDLVGGINDQFF
cdr3_nt: TGTGCCACCAGCAGAGATCTAGTGGGAGGGATCAATGACCAGTTCTTC

clone_size: -
v_call: TRBV6-1
j_call: TRBJ1-1
d_call: -
cdr3_aa: CASSAEIQVTEAFF
cdr3_nt: TGTGCCAGCAGTGCCGAGATACAAGTCACTGAAGCTTTCTTT

clone_size: many
v_call: TRBV7-3
j_call: TRBJ2-7
d_call: TRBD2
cdr3_aa: CASRKSGPSGSYEQYF
cdr3_nt: TGTGCCAGCAGAAAAAGCGGTCCTAGCGGGAGTTACGAGCAGTACTTC

clone_size: -
v_call: TRBV2
j_call: TRBJ2-7
d_call: TRBD1
cdr3_aa: CASSESTGGSYEQYF
cdr3_nt: TGTGCCAGCAGTGAATCGACAGGGGGGTCGTACGAGCAGTACTTC

clone_size: -
v_call: TRBV28
j_call: TRBJ2-2
d_call: TRBD1
cdr3_aa: CASSLPQGNAGELFF
cdr3_nt: TGTGCCAGCAGTTTACCACAGGGGAACGCCGGGGAGCTGTTTTTT

clone_size: -
v_call: TRBV12-3/TRBV12-4
j_call: TRBJ2-1
d_call: -
cdr3_aa: CASSLTGRLNEQFF
cdr3_nt: TGTGCCAGCAGTCTTACCGGGAGACTGAATGAGCAGTTCTTC